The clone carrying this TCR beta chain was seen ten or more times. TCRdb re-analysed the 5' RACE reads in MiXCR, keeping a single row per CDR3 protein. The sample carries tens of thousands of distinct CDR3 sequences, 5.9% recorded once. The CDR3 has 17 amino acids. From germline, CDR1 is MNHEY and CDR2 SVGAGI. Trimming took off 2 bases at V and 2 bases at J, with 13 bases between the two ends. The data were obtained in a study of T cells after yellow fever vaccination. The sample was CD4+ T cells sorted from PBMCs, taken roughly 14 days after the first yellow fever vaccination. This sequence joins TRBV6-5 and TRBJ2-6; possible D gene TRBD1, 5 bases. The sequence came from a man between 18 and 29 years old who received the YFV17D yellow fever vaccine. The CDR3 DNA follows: TGTGCCAGCAGTTACAGGGGCCCGTTTACTGGGGCCAACGTCCTGACTTTC. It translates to CASSYRGPFTGANVLTF.